Here is one T cell receptor beta chain with its context. The target antigen is unknown. This sample was included in a study of tumor-infiltrating lymphocytes in localized non-small cell lung cancer. At the level of the study: Several tumor histologies, both smoking statuses, and some post-neoadjuvant chemotherapy samples were included.

Whole-study findings and limits: IM1 and IM2 tumors showed no difference in T-cell fraction. TCRbeta sequencing showed higher T cell infiltration in tumors than uninvolved lung.

The V and J ends lost 7 bases and 1 base respectively, with 15 bases between them. CDR3 length: 15 amino acids. In germline, CDR1 is MNHNS, CDR2 SASEGT. Data came from immunoSEQ multiplex PCR; TCRdb stores just in-frame clones and leaves some out. This sample yields about 14,000 clones, of which roughly four fifths are seen a single time; over 15% belongs to the top ten. The specimen was lung tumor tissue. The gene calls are TRBV6-1 and TRBJ2-3; tentative D call: TRBD2 (5 bases). The receptor was isolated from a human donor with non-small cell lung cancer. CDR3 in DNA: TGTGCCAGCACCCGAGGGCCCGGGGGCACAGATACGCAGTATTTT. Its translation: CASTRGPGGTDTQYF.